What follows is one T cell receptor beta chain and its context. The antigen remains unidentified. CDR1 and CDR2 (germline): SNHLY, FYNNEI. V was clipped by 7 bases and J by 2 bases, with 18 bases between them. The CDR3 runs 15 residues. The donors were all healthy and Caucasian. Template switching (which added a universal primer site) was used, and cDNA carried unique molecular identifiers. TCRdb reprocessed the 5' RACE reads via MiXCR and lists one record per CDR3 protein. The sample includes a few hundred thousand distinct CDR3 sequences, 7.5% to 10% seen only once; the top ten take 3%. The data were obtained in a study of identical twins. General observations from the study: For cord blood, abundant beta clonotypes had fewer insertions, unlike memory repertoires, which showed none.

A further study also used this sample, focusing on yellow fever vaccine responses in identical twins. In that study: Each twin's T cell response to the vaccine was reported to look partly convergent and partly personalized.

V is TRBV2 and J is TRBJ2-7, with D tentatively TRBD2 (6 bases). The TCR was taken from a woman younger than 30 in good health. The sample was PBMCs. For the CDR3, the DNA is TGTGCCAGCACCCTCGAGTCGGGGGAAGCCTACGAGCAGTACTTC. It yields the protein CASTLESGEAYEQYF.